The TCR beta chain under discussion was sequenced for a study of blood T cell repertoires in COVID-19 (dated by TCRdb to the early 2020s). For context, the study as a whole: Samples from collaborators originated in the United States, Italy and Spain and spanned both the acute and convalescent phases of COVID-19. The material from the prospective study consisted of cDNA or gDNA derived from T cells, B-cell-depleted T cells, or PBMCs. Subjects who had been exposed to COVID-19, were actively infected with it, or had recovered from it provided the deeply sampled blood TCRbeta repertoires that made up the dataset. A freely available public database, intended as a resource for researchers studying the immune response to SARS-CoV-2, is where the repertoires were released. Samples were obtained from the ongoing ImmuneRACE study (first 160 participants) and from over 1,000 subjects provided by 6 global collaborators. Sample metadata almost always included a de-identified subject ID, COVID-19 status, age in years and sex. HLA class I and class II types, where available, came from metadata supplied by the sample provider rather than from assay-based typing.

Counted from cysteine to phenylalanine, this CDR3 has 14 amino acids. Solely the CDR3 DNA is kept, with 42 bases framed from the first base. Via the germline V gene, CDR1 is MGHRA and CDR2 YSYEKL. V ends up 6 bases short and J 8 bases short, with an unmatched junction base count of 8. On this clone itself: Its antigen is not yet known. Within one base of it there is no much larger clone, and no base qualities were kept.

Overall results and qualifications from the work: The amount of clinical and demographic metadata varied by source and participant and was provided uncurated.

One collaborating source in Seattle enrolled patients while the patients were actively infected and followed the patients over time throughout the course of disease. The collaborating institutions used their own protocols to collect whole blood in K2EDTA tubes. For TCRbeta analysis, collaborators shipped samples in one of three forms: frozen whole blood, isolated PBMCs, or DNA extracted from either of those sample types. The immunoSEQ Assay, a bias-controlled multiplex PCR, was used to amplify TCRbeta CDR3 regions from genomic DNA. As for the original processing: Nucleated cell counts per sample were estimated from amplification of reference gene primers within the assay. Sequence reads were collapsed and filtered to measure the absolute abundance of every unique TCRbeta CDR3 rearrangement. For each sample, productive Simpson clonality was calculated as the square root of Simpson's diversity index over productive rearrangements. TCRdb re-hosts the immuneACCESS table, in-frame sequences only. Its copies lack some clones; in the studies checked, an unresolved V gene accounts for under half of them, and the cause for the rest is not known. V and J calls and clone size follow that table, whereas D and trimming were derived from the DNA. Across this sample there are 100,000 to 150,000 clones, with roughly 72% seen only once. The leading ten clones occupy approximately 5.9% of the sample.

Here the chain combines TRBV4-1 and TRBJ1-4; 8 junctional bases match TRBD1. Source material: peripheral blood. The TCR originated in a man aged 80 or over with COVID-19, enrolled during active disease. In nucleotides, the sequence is TGCGCCAGCAGAAGGACAGGGAAAGGAGAAAAACTGTTTTTT. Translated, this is CASRRTGKGEKLFF.